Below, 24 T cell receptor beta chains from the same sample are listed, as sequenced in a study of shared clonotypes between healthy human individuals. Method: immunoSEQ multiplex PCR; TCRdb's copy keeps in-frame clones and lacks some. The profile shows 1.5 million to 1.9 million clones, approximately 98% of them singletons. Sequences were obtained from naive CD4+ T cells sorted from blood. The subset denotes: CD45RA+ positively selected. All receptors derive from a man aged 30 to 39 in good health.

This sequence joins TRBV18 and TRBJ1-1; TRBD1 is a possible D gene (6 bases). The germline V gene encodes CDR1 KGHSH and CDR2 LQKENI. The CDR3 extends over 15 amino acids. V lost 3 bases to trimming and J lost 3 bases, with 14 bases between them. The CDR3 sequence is CASSPSGAKDTEAFF. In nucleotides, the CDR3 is TGTGCCAGCTCACCTTCAGGGGCTAAGGACACTGAAGCTTTCTTT.

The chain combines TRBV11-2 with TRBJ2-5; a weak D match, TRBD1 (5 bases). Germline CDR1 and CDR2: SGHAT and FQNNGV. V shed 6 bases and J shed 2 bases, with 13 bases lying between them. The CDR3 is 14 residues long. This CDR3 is CASRPAGRQETQYF. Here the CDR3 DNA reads TGTGCCAGCAGACCCGCAGGGCGGCAAGAGACCCAGTACTTC. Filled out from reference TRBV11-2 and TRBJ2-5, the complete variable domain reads EAGVAQSPRYKIIEKRQSVAFWCNPISGHATLYWYQQILGQGPKLLIQFQNNGVVDDSQLPKDRFSAERLKGVDSTLKIQPAKLEDSAVYLCASRPAGRQETQYFGPGTRLLVL.

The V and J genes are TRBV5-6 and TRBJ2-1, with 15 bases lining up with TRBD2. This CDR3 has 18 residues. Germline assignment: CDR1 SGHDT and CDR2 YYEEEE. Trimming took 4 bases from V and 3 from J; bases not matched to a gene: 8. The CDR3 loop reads CASSPGTSGRSGYNEQFF. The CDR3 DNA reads TGTGCCAGCAGCCCCGGGACTAGCGGGAGGTCGGGCTACAATGAGCAGTTCTTC. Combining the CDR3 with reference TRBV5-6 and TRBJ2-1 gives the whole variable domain DAGVTQSPTHLIKTRGQQVTLRCSPKSGHDTVSWYQQALGQGPQFIFQYYEEEERQRGNFPDRFSGHQFPNYSSELNVNALLLGDSALYLCASSPGTSGRSGYNEQFFGPGTRLTVL.

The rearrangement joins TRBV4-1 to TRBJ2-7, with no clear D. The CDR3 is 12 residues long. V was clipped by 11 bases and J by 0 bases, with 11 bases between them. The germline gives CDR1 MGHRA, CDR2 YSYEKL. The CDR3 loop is CACRPSSYEQYF. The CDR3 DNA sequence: TGCGCCTGCCGCCCCAGCTCCTACGAGCAGTACTTC.

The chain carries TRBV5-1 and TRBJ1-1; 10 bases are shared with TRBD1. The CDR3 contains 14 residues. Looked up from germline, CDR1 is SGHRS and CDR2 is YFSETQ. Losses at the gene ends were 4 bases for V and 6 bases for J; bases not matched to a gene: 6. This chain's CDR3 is CASSVDRGPSEAFF. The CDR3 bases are TGCGCCAGCAGCGTCGACAGGGGGCCTTCTGAAGCTTTCTTT.

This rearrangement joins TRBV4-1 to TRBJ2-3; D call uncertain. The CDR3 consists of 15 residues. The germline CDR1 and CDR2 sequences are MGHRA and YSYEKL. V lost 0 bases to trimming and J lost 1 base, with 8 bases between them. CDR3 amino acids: CASSQDYLRTDTQYF. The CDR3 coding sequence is TGCGCCAGCAGCCAAGATTACTTGCGCACAGATACGCAGTATTTT.

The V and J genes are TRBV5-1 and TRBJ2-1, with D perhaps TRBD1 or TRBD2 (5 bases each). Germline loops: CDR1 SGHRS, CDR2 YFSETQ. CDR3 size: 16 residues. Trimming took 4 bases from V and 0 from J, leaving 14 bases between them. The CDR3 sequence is CASSTTGRSSYNEQFF. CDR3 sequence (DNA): TGCGCCAGCAGCACCACGGGGCGGAGCTCCTACAATGAGCAGTTCTTC.

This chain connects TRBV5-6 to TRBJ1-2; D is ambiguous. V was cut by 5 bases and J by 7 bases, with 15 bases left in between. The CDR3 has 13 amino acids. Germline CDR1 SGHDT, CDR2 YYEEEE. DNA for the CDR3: TGTGCCAGCAGTTCTACCTTGTTACGTGGCTACACCTTC. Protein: CASSSTLLRGYTF.

CDR3 bases: TGCGCCAGCAGCCTTCAGGCCGGGGCGTCCTACGAGCAGTACTTC. Amino acids: CASSLQAGASYEQYF. The V gene is TRBV4-3, the J gene TRBJ2-7, with D perhaps matching TRBD1 or TRBD2 (5 bases each). This CDR3 is built from 15 residues. Germline CDR1 and CDR2: LGHNA and YSLEER. The germline V and J ends were trimmed by 4 bases and 1 base, with 14 bases remaining between them.

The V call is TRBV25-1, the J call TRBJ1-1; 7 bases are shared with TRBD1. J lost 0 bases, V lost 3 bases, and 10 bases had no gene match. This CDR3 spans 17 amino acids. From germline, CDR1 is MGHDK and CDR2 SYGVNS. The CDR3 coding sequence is TGTGCCAGCAGTGACCTTCGACAGGGCACTATGAACACTGAAGCTTTCTTT. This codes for CASSDLRQGTMNTEAFF.

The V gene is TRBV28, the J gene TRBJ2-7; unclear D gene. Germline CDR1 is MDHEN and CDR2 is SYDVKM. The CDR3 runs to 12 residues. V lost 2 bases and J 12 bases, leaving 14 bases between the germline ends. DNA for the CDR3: TGTGCCAGCAGTTTACTCCATCTAAAACTGTACTTC. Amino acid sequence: CASSLLHLKLYF.

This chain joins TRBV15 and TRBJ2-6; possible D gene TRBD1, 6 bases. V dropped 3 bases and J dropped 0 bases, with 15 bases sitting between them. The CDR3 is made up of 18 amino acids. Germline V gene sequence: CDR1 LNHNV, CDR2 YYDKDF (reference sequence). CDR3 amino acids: CATSRGTGTGSGANVLTF. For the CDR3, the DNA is TGTGCCACCAGCAGGGGTACAGGGACGGGCTCTGGGGCCAACGTCCTGACTTTC. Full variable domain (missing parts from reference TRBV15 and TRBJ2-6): DAMVIQNPRYQVTQFGKPVTLSCSQTLNHNVMYWYQQKSSQAPKLLFHYYDKDFNNEADTPDNFQSRRPNTSFCFLDIRSPGLGDTAMYLCATSRGTGTGSGANVLTFGAGSRLTVL.

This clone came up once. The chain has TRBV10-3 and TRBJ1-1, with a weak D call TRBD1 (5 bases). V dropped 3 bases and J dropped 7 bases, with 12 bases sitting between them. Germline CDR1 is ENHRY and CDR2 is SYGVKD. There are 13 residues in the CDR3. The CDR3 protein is CAISDGREGEAFF. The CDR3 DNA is TGTGCCATCAGTGACGGCAGGGAGGGTGAAGCTTTCTTT.

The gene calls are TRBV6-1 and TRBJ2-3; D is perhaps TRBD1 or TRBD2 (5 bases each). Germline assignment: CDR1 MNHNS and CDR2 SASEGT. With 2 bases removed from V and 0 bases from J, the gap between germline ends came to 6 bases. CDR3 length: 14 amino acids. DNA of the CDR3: TGTGCCAGCAGTGAAAGGGACAGCACAGATACGCAGTATTTT. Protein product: CASSERDSTDTQYF.

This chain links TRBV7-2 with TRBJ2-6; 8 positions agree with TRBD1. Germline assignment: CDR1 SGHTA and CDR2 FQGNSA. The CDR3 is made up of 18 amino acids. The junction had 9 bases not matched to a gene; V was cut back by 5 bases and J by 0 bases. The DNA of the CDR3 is TGTGCCAGCAGCCGGCCGGGACAGGCCCTCTCTGGGGCCAACGTCCTGACTTTC. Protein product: CASSRPGQALSGANVLTF.

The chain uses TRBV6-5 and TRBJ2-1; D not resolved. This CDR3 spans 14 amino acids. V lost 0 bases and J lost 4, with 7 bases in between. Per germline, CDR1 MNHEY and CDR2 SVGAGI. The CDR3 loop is CASSYSKVYNEQFF. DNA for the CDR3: TGTGCCAGCAGTTACTCGAAGGTATACAATGAGCAGTTCTTC.

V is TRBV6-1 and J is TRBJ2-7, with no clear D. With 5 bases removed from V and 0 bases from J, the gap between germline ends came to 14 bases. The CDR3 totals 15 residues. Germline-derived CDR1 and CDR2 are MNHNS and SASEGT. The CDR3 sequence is CASSPYALYSYEQYF. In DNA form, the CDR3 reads TGTGCCAGCAGTCCCTACGCGCTGTACTCCTACGAGCAGTACTTC.

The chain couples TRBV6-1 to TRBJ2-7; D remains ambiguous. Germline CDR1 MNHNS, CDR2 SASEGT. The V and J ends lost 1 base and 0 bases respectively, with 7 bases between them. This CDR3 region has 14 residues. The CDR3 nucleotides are TGTGCCAGCAGTGAAGTTCCTTCCTCCTACGAGCAGTACTTC. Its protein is CASSEVPSSYEQYF.

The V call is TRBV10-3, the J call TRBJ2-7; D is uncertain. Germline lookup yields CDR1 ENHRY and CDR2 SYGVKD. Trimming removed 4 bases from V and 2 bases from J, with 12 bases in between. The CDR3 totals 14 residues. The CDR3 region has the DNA TGTGCCATCAGTGGATCCCACTCAACCTACGAGCAGTACTTC. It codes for CAISGSHSTYEQYF.

The CDR3 protein is CASSQAGVSSGANVLTF. CDR3 in DNA: TGCGCCAGCAGCCAAGCAGGGGTTAGCTCTGGGGCCAACGTCCTGACTTTC. V gene TRBV4-3 combines with J gene TRBJ2-6, with a tentative D call TRBD1 (6 bases). V lost 1 base, J lost 0 bases, and 10 bases lay in between. From germline, CDR1 is LGHNA and CDR2 YSLEER. This CDR3 is built from 17 residues.

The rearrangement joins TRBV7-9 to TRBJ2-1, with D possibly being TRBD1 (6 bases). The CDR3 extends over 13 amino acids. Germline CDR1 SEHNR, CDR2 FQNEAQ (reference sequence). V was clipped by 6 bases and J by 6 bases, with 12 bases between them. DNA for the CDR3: TGTGCCAGCAGTCTCGACAGGCGCAATGAGCAGTTCTTC. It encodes CASSLDRRNEQFF. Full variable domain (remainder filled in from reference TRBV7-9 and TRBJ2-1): DTGVSQNPRHKITKRGQNVTFRCDPISEHNRLYWYRQTLGQGPEFLTYFQNEAQLEKSRLLSDRFSAERPKGSFSTLEIQRTEQGDSAMYLCASSLDRRNEQFFGPGTRLTVL.

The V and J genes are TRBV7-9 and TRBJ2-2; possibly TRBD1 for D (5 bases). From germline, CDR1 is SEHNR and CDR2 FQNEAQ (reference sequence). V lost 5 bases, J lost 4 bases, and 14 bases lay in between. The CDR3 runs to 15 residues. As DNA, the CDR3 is TGTGCCAGCAGCCCGGACACCCTGGGCACCGGGGAGCTGTTTTTT. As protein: CASSPDTLGTGELFF.

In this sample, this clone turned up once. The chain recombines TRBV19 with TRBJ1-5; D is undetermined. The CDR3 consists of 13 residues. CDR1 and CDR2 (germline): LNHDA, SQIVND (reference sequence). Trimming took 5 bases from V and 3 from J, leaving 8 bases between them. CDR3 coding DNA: TGTGCCAGTAGTCTCCAGCCCAATCAGCCCCAGCATTTT. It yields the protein CASSLQPNQPQHF.

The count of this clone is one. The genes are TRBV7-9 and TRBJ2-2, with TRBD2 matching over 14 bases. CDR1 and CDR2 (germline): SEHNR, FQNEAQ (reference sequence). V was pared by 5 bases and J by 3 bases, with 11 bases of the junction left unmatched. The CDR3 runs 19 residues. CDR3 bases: TGTGCCAGCAGCCCAGGGGGAGGACTAGCGGGAGGCGACACCGGGGAGCTGTTTTTT. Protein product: CASSPGGGLAGGDTGELFF.